Described below is a single TCR beta chain sequence and its context. The antigen is not known. This sample was included in a study of blood T cells in healthy people across ages. Together with a sample-barcoded 5' primer, a J-beta primer mix was included in a second PCR lasting roughly 6 to 12 cycles. TCRdb reprocessed the 5' RACE reads via MiXCR and lists one record per CDR3 protein. The table includes hundreds of thousands of distinct CDR3 sequences, around 30% detected once. Trimming took off 4 bases at V and 0 bases at J, with 10 bases between the two ends. The CDR3 is made up of 15 amino acids. Per germline, CDR1 MNHEY and CDR2 SVGAGI. The study's findings and limits: With naive T cell percentage, TCR beta diversity showed a strong correlation.

What was sequenced was blood. This sequence was found in a woman between 65 and 79 years old in good health. The chain employs TRBV6-5 and TRBJ2-4; maybe TRBD1 (6 bases). CDR3 nucleotides: TGTGCCAGCAGTTCACAGGGTTTAGCCAAAAACATTCAGTACTTC. Translation gives CASSSQGLAKNIQYF.